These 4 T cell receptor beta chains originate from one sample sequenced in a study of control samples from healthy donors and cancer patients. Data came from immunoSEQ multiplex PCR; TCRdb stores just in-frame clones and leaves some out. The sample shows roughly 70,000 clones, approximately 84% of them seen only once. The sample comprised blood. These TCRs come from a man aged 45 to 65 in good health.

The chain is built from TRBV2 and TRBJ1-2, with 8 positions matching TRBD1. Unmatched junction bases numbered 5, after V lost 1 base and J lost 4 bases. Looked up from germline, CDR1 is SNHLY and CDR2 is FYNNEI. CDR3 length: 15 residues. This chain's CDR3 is CASSEGAGGSYGYTF. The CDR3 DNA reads TGTGCCAGCAGTGAAGGGGCAGGGGGCAGCTATGGCTACACCTTC.

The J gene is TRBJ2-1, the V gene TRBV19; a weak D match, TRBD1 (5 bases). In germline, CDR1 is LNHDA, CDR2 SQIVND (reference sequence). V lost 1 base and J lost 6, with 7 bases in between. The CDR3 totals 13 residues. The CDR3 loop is CASSIGRVNEQFF. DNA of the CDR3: TGTGCCAGTAGTATAGGCAGGGTCAATGAGCAGTTCTTC.

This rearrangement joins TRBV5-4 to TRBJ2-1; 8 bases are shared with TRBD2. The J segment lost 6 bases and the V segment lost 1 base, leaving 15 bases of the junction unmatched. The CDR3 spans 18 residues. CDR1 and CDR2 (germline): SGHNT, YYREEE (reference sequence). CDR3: CASSLPGGGKVSGNEQFF. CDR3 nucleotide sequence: TGTGCCAGCAGCTTGCCCGGGGGGGGAAAGGTGTCTGGCAATGAGCAGTTCTTC.

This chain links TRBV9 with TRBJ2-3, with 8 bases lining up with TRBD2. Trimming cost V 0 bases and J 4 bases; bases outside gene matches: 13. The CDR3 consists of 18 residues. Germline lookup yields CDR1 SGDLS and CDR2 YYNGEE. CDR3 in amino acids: CASSVGRMNGRGPDTQYF. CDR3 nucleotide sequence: TGTGCCAGCAGCGTAGGCAGAATGAACGGGAGGGGCCCAGATACGCAGTATTTT.